This T cell receptor beta chain was recorded in a study of tumor-infiltrating lymphocytes in primary liver carcinoma. The researchers produced TCR beta cDNA from around 0.5 ug total RNA with a constant-region primer. Three-round nested multiplex PCR performed with slightly modified ARM-PCR produced the TCR beta libraries. Amplification in the first two PCR rounds was performed using TRBV1-TRBV30 forward primers and a C-beta reverse primer for approximately 10 cycles each. One entry per CDR3 protein results from TCRdb running MiXCR on the multiplex PCR reads. The sample shows tens of thousands of distinct CDR3 sequences, 78% of them seen only once. Co-extraction yielded RNA and DNA from roughly 20-30 mg of unsorted bulk tissue. CDR3 length equals 17 residues. Germline V lookup: CDR1 MDHEN, CDR2 SYDVKM. With respect to this clonotype: One junction end disagrees with the germline gene, perhaps due to a read error.

Sequenced input: liver tumor tissue from sampling region 3. Subset here: tumor region T3, left-lateral pole. The clonotype originates from a man between 40 and 49 years old with primary liver carcinoma and hepatitis B virus infection. V is TRBV28 and J is TRBJ1-2, with D unresolved. The CDR3 loop is CASSSRCGDLANYGYTF. CDR3 sequence (DNA): TGTGCCAGCAGTTCCCGGTGTGGTGACCTGGCTAACTATGGCTACACATTC.